The entry that follows covers one T cell receptor (beta chain) sequence. Other DNA sequences in this specimen translate into the identical CDR3. Data came from immunoSEQ multiplex PCR; TCRdb stores just in-frame clones and leaves some out. The sample carries over a million clones, 95% to 97% recorded once. This entry is derived from a study of shared clonotypes between healthy human individuals. Study overall: CD4 naive and memory got three plates each, CD8 naive two, CD8 memory one.

Trimming pared 0 bases from V and 0 bases from J, leaving 7 bases between. Per germline, CDR1 SGHRS and CDR2 YFSETQ. The CDR3 loop spans 15 amino acids. This rearrangement joins TRBV5-1 to TRBJ1-5; D may be TRBD1 (6 bases). The sequence was collected from a man under 40 in good health. The sample was naive CD4+ T cells sorted from blood. Documented subset: CD45RA+ positively selected. The CDR3 nucleotides read TGCGCCAGCAGCTTGGCAGGGGATAGCAATCAGCCCCAGCATTTT. Amino acids: CASSLAGDSNQPQHF.